This T cell receptor beta chain was identified in a study of shared clonotypes between healthy human individuals. At the level of the study: The cohort comprised a couple of women and a few men. Their ages spanned 18 to 49 years.

General study results and limits: Genetic and exposure-history diversity was limited by the small donor number.

Positive CCR7 selection of CD45RO-negative cells yielded the naive CD8 cells, and terminally differentiated effector memory CD45RA+ cells were excluded. On this clone itself: Its cognate antigen is unknown.

It was at deep level that the assay was run. TCRdb keeps only in-frame clones here, not all; method: immunoSEQ multiplex PCR. The table includes around 2,000,000 clones, about 95% detected once. The CDR3 runs 14 residues. Trimming cost V 7 bases and J 2 bases; bases outside gene matches: 8. CDR1 and CDR2 from the germline V gene are SEHNR and FQNEAQ (reference sequence). The chain uses TRBV7-9 and TRBJ2-7; 7 nucleotides match TRBD2. The receptor was isolated from a man between 18 and 35 years old in good health. Sequenced: naive CD8+ T cells sorted from blood. The CDR3 spells CASTHPGRTYEQYF. CDR3 nucleotides: TGTGCCAGCACCCACCCCGGGAGGACCTACGAGCAGTACTTC.